A single sample is the source of the 14 T cell receptor beta chains below, sequenced in a study of cytomegalovirus exposure and HLA in healthy donors. PCR employed 60 Vbeta and 13 Jbeta primers. Sequenced by immunoSEQ multiplex PCR; TCRdb stores in-frame clones only, minus some. The sample comprises roughly 190,000 clones, 70% to 80% of which are singletons, and around 1.6% rests with the top ten. Source material: PBMCs. The origin of the receptors is a girl between 10 and 17 years old in good health and CMV-seropositive.

V is TRBV5-8 and J is TRBJ1-5, with 7 positions matching TRBD1. Germline CDR1 and CDR2: SGHTS and YDEGEE. CDR3 size: 15 residues. After removal of 7 bases from V and 1 base from J, the junction contained 8 bases not matched to a gene. The CDR3 spells CASDPGQMSNQPQHF. DNA for the CDR3: TGTGCCAGCGACCCGGGACAGATGAGCAATCAGCCCCAGCATTTT.

The chain is built from TRBV19 and TRBJ1-5, with D hard to call. Germline V gene data show CDR1 as LNHDA and CDR2 as SQIVND (reference sequence). The CDR3 spans 15 residues. The ends were cut back, 5 bases at V and 0 bases at J, with 11 bases in the middle. CDR3 nucleotides: TGTGCCAGTAGTGGCGACAATTATAGCAATCAGCCCCAGCATTTT. Protein sequence: CASSGDNYSNQPQHF.

The J gene is TRBJ1-2, the V gene TRBV5-4; D is ambiguous. Germline loops: CDR1 SGHNT, CDR2 YYREEE (reference sequence). V was clipped by 1 base and J by 4 bases, with 8 bases between them. The CDR3 has 13 amino acids. The DNA for the CDR3 is TGTGCCAGCAGCTTGATGGGGAGCTATGGCTACACCTTC. It is translated as CASSLMGSYGYTF.

The rearrangement uses TRBV5-6 and TRBJ1-2, with D possibly being TRBD1 (6 bases). V was clipped by 0 bases and J by 8 bases, with 8 bases between them. The CDR3 is made up of 12 amino acids. Looked up from germline, CDR1 is SGHDT and CDR2 is YYEEEE. The CDR3 here is CASSLEGDGYTF. CDR3 coding DNA: TGTGCCAGCAGCTTGGAGGGGGACGGCTACACCTTC.

The chain joins TRBV2 to TRBJ2-3, with 7 bases that match TRBD1. CDR1 SNHLY and CDR2 FYNNEI come from the germline V gene. The V and J ends lost 5 bases and 0 bases, in that order; junction bases with no gene match: 5. The CDR3 totals 15 residues. The CDR3 bases are TGTGCCAGCAGTCGACAGGGAATTAGCACAGATACGCAGTATTTT. This codes for CASSRQGISTDTQYF.

The rearrangement uses TRBV27 and TRBJ1-2, with 7 bases identical to TRBD1. V was clipped by 6 bases and J by 1 base; unmatched bases: 8. The germline V gene encodes CDR1 MNHEY and CDR2 SMNVEV (reference sequence). This CDR3 has 15 amino acids. The CDR3 coding sequence is TGTGCCAGCAGGCTATCGACAGGGAGTAACTATGGCTACACCTTC. Its translation is CASRLSTGSNYGYTF.

In this sample, this clone turned up a few times. The V gene is TRBV29-1, the J gene TRBJ2-3, with D hard to call. The CDR3 has 13 residues. The V end was cut by 7 bases, the J end by 4 bases, with 15 bases between. In germline, CDR1 is SQVTM, CDR2 ANQGSEA. CDR3 sequence reads: CSAPAVKADTQYF. In nucleotides, the CDR3 is TGCAGCGCTCCGGCGGTAAAGGCAGATACGCAGTATTTT.

The chain combines TRBV11-3 with TRBJ2-7; 7 nucleotides match TRBD1. The CDR3 spans 15 residues. Per germline, CDR1 SGHNT and CDR2 YENEEA. V shed 5 bases and J 0 bases; nucleotides not matched to a gene: 7. As DNA, the CDR3 is TGTGCCAGCAGCCGGGGACAGACCGACTCCTACGAGCAGTACTTC. Amino acid sequence: CASSRGQTDSYEQYF. The entire variable domain, with the rest obtained from reference TRBV11-3 and TRBJ2-7, is as follows: EAGVVQSPRYKIIEKKQPVAFWCNPISGHNTLYWYLQNLGQGPELLIRYENEEAVDDSQLPKDRFSAERLKGVDSTLKIQPAELGDSAVYLCASSRGQTDSYEQYFGPGTRLTVT.

The chain recombines TRBV5-8 with TRBJ1-6; D perhaps matches TRBD1 (6 bases). This CDR3 comprises 14 residues. Germline CDR1 and CDR2: SGHTS and YDEGEE. V lost 5 bases, J lost 5 bases, and 11 bases lay in between. This CDR3 is CASSPGHNNSPLHF. The CDR3 nucleotides are TGTGCCAGCAGTCCGGGACATAATAATTCACCCCTCCACTTT.

This chain joins TRBV10-3 and TRBJ1-6, with D uncertain. The length of the CDR3 is 13 residues. The germline CDR1 and CDR2 sequences are ENHRY and SYGVKD. V lost 7 bases and J lost 8, with 12 bases in between. CDR3: CAINPGPDSPLHF. The CDR3 DNA reads TGTGCCATCAACCCGGGTCCCGATTCACCCCTCCACTTT.

The chain couples TRBV4-2 to TRBJ2-5; the match to TRBD2 covers 8 bases. The CDR3 covers 17 residues. V was pared by 1 base and J by 3 bases, with 10 bases of the junction left unmatched. Germline-derived CDR1 and CDR2 are LGHNA and YNFKEQ. DNA for the CDR3: TGTGCCAGCAGCCAAGTGTTCGGGGGGGGCCTCGAAGAGACCCAGTACTTC. Translated: CASSQVFGGGLEETQYF.

V and J are TRBV6-1 and TRBJ1-1; 8 positions agree with TRBD1. Germline lookup yields CDR1 MNHNS and CDR2 SASEGT. This CDR3 comprises 14 residues. With 3 bases clipped from V and 4 bases from J, the junction kept 4 bases outside the gene matches. In DNA form, the CDR3 reads TGTGCCAGCAGTGAGCCCACAGGGGGCACTGAAGCTTTCTTT. This translates into CASSEPTGGTEAFF.

V and J are TRBV19 and TRBJ1-5, with TRBD1 identical over 8 bases. Germline V gives CDR1 LNHDA, CDR2 SQIVND (reference sequence). J was trimmed by 5 bases and V by 5 bases; bases with no gene match: 11. The length of the CDR3 is 16 residues. The CDR3 sequence is CASSPPTGEPHQPQHF. The CDR3 DNA reads TGTGCCAGTAGTCCCCCGACAGGGGAGCCACATCAGCCCCAGCATTTT.

The gene calls are TRBV4-1 and TRBJ2-7; D possibly corresponds to TRBD2 (6 bases). V was trimmed by 2 bases and J by 2 bases, leaving 10 bases between them. Germline V gives CDR1 MGHRA, CDR2 YSYEKL. The CDR3 is 14 amino acids. This chain's CDR3 is CASSQTGVTYEQYF. In DNA, the CDR3 is TGCGCCAGCAGCCAAACGGGGGTGACCTACGAGCAGTACTTC.